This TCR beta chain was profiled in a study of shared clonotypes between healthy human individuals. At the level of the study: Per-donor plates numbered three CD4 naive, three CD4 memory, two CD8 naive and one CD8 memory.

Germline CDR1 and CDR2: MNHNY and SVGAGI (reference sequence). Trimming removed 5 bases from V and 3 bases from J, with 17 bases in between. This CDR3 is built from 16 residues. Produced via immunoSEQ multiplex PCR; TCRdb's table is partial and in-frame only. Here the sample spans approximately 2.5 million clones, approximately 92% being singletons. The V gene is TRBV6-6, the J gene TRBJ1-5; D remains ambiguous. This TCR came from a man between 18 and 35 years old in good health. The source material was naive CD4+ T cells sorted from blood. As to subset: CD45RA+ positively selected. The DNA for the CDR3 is TGTGCCAGCAGTACCGGGCCCCGAGGTTCCAATCAGCCCCAGCATTTT. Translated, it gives CASSTGPRGSNQPQHF.